This TCR beta chain is from a study of T cell responses to AZD1222 COVID-19 vaccine (dated by TCRdb to about 2021). Concerning the study at large: AZD1222 recipients given second doses at about 4 weeks or at about 12 weeks were pooled, since spike-specific TCR depth and breadth were not found to differ between the two schedules. A total of approximately 240 trial participants underwent TCR sequencing, of whom 207 received two doses of AZD1222 and approximately 25 received two doses of the MenACWY control vaccine. Trial participants were enrolled into age subgroups of 18-55, 56-69 and 70-plus years, which contained approximately 150, 28 and 58 TCR-sequenced participants, respectively. Results the study describes overall, beyond this receptor: No day 14 peak-response samples were available, so repertoires were characterized only after the peak T cell response. In the small 56-69-year group, the increase in depth fell short of significance, most likely because of low power. A significant rise in spike-specific TCR breadth and depth was observed after two AZD1222 doses relative to day 0 and relative to MenACWY recipients. Nearly half of unique spike-specific TCRs reportedly recognized epitopes outside regions mutated in the B.1.351 and B.1.1.7 variants. Conclusions about previously exposed vaccinees are limited, since just a handful of AZD1222 recipients were seropositive for SARS-CoV-2 at baseline. The vaccine-associated CD4 TCRs covered the entire spike protein, and the dominant responses fell in regions 160-218 and 743-854. Participants were mostly white British, with more females than males. The authors suggested clonal diversity may have been underestimated.

The CDR3 regions of human TCRbeta chains were analyzed by immunosequencing. Processing in the source paper ran as follows. TCRs in the repertoires were matched against a reference library of SARS-CoV-2-specific TCRs that had been generated with the MIRA antigen-specificity platform. Breadth meant the fraction of unique TCRs that were SARS-CoV-2-associated, whereas depth meant the fraction of total T cells that were SARS-CoV-2-associated. Using the MIRA data, each spike-specific TCR was mapped to the spike region that the TCR reacts to and placed in a CD4 or CD8 class. Log10-transformed breadth and depth values were compared by one-way ANOVA with Sidak's multiple comparisons tests. The table was pulled from immuneACCESS by TCRdb, which kept in-frame rearrangements only. Such tables lose some clones; where checked, under half of the loss comes from unresolved V genes, and the rest has no known cause. V and J calls and clone size follow that table, whereas D and trimming were derived from the DNA. The sample contains 90,000 to 130,000 clones, 86% of them found a single time. Less than 3.5% of the sample is held by the ten biggest clonotypes.

The time point label, as the study defines it: baseline before first vaccination. Samples from vaccinated people were obtained from the UK trials COV001 and COV002, which included a single-blind randomized controlled phase 2/3 trial of AZD1222 (ChAdOx1 nCoV-19) in healthy adults. For TCRbeta chain sequencing, PBMC samples from trial participants were taken at day 0 and at day 28 after the second dose. Turning to this clone: Its target antigen remains unknown. Within one base of it there is no much larger clone, and no base qualities were kept.

CDR1 and CDR2 were assigned from the germline V gene as MNHNS and SASEGT. From the cysteine through the phenylalanine, the CDR3 covers 15 amino acids. This entry keeps only the CDR3 DNA: 45 bases, framed from base 1. Cut back by 2 bases and 7 bases, the V and J ends lie 15 bases apart. The sequence is built from TRBV6-1 and TRBJ1-5; a tentative D call is TRBD1 (6 bases match). This specimen consisted of peripheral blood, obtained on day 0 of AZD1222 vaccination. The sequence was obtained from an adult in good health. The CDR3 sequence is CASSEMGGLNQPQHF. In nucleotides, the sequence is TGTGCCAGCAGTGAAATGGGGGGGCTGAACCAGCCCCAGCATTTT.